This T cell receptor beta chain was sequenced in a study of cytomegalovirus exposure and HLA in healthy donors. This CDR3 spans 13 amino acids. Trimming took 0 bases from V and 0 from J, leaving 6 bases between them. Germline V lookup: CDR1 SQVTM, CDR2 ANQGSEA. It was with 60 Vbeta and 13 Jbeta primers that the PCR ran. Generated by immunoSEQ multiplex PCR, the TCRdb table keeps only in-frame clones and is missing some. The sample lists fewer than 85,000 clones, roughly 79% seen once, with under 6% in the top ten. Sequenced: PBMCs. This receptor was identified in a man aged 18 to 35 in good health and CMV-seropositive. The chain is built from TRBV29-1 and TRBJ2-7; the D is unclear. CDR3 residues: CSVEDSFSYEQYF. The CDR3 DNA follows: TGCAGCGTTGAAGACTCTTTCTCCTACGAGCAGTACTTC.